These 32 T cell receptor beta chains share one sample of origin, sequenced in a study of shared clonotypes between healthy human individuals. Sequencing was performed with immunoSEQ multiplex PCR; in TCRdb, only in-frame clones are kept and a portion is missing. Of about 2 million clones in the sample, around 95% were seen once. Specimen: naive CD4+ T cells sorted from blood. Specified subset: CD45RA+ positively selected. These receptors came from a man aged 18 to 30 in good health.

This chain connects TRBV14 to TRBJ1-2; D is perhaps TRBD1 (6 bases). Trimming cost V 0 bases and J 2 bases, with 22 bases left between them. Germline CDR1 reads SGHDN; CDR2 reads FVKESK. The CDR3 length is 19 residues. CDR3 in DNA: TGTGCCAGCAGCCAAGATCGGTATTATTCGGGGGACACAAACTATGGCTACACCTTC. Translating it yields CASSQDRYYSGDTNYGYTF. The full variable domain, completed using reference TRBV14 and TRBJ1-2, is EAGVTQFPSHSVIEKGQTVTLRCDPISGHDNLYWYRRVMGKEIKFLLHFVKESKQDESGMPNNRFLAERTGGTYSTLKVQPAELEDSGVYFCASSQDRYYSGDTNYGYTFGSGTRLTVV.

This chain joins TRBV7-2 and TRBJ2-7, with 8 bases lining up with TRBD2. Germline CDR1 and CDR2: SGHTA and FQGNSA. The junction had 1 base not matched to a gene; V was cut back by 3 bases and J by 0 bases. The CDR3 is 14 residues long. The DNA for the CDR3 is TGTGCCAGCAGCTTTAGCGGGGTCTCCTACGAGCAGTACTTC. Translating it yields CASSFSGVSYEQYF.

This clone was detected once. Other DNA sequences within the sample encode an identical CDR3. The CDR3 DNA reads as TGTGCCAGCTCGCGGACTAGCGGCGCCTACGAGCAGTACTTC. This codes for CASSRTSGAYEQYF. This chain joins TRBV18 and TRBJ2-7, with TRBD2 matching 10 bases. V shed 6 bases, J shed 2 bases, and the junction held 4 bases outside the gene matches. In germline, CDR1 is KGHSH, CDR2 LQKENI. The CDR3 is 14 residues long.

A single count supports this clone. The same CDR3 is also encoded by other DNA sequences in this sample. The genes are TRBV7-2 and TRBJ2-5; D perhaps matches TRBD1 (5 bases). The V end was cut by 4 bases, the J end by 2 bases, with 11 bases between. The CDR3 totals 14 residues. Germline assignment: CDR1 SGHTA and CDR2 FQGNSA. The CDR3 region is CASSWRQPQETQYF. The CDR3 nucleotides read TGTGCCAGCAGCTGGCGACAGCCACAAGAGACCCAGTACTTC.

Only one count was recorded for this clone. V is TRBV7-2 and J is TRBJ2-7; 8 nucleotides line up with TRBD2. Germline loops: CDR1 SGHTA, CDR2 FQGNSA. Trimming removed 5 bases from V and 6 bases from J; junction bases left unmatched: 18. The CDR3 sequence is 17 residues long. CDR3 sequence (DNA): TGTGCCAGCAGCCCGCCAATAAGGGCGGGAGGTTCTTTCGAGCAGTACTTC. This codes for CASSPPIRAGGSFEQYF.

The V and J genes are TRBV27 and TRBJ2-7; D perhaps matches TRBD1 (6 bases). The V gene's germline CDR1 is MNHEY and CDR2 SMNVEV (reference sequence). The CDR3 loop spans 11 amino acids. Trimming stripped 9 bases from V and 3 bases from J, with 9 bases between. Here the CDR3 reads CASSGVYEQYF. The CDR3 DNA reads TGTGCCAGTTCAGGGGTCTACGAGCAGTACTTC.

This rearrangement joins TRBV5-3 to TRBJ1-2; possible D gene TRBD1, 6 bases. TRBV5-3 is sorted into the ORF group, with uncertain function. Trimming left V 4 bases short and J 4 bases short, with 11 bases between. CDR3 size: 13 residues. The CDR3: CARSVGHSYGYTF. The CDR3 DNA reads TGTGCCAGAAGCGTGGGACACTCCTATGGCTACACCTTC.

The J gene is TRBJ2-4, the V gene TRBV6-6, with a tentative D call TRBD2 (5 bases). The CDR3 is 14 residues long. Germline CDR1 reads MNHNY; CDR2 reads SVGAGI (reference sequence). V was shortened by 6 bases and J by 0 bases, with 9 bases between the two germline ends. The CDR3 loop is CASSRTGAKNIQYF. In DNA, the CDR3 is TGTGCCAGCAGCAGGACTGGAGCCAAAAACATTCAGTACTTC.

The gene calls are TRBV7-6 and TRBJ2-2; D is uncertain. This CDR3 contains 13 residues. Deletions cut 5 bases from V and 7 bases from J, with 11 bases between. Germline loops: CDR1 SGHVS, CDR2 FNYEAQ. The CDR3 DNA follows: TGTGCCAGCAGCCTCGAATACTACGGGGAGCTGTTTTTT. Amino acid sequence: CASSLEYYGELFF.

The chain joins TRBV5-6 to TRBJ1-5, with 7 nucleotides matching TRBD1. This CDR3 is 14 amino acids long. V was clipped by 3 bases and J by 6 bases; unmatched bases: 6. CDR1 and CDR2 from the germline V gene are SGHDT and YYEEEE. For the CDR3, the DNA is TGTGCCAGCAGCTGGGGACAGACTGGTCAGCCCCAGCATTTT. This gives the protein CASSWGQTGQPQHF.

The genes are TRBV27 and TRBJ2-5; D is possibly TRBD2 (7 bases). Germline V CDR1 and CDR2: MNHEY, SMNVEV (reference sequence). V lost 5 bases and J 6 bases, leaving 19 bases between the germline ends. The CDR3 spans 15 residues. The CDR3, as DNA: TGTGCCAGCAGTCCCCTAGGGGGGGAAGGGAAGACCCAGTACTTC. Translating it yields CASSPLGGEGKTQYF.

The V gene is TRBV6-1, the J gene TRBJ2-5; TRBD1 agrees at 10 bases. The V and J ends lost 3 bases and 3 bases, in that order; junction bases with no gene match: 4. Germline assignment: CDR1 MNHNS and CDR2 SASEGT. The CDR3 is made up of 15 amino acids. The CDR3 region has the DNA TGTGCCAGCAGTGACATAGGGACAGGGGAAGAGACCCAGTACTTC. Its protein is CASSDIGTGEETQYF.

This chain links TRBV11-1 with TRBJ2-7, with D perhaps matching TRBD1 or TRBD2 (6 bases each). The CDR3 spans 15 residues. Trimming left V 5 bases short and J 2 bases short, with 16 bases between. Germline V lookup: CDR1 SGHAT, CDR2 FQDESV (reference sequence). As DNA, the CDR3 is TGTGCCAGCAGCCCGGGGGCTGGACAGCCCTACGAGCAGTACTTC. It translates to CASSPGAGQPYEQYF.

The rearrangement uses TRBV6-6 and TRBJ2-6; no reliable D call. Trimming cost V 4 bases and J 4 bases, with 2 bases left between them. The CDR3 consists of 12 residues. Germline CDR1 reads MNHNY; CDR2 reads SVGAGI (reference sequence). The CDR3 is CASSSGANVLTF. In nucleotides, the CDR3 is TGTGCCAGCAGTTCCGGGGCCAACGTCCTGACTTTC.

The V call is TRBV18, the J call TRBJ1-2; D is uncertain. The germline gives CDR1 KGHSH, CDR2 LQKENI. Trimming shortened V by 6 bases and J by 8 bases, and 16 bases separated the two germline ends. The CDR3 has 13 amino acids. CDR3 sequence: CASSPFDGDGYTF. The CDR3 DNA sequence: TGTGCCAGCTCTCCCTTCGACGGTGACGGCTACACCTTC. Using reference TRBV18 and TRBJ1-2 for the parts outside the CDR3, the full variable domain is NAGVMQNPRHLVRRRGQEARLRCSPMKGHSHVYWYRQLPEEGLKFMVYLQKENIIDESGMPKERFSAEFPKEGPSILRIQQVVRGDSAAYFCASSPFDGDGYTFGSGTRLTVV.

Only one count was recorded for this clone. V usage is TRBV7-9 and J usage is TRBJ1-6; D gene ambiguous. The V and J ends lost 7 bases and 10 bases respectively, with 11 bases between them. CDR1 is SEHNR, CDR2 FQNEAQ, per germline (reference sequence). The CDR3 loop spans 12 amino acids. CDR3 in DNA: TGTGCCAGCACCACTAGTGGCTCACCCCTCCACTTT. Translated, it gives CASTTSGSPLHF.

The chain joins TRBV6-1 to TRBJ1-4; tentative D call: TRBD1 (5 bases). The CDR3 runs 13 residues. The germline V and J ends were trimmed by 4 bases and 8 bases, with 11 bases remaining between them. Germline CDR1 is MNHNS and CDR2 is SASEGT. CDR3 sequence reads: CASSVGRGEKLFF. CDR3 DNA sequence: TGTGCCAGCAGTGTGGGGAGGGGCGAAAAACTGTTTTTT.

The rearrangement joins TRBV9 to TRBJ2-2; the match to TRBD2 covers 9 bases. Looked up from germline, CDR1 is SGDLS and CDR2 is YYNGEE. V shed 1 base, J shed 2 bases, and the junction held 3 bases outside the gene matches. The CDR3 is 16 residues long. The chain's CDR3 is CASSVSTSGNTGELFF. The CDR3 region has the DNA TGTGCCAGCAGCGTATCGACTAGCGGCAACACCGGGGAGCTGTTTTTT.

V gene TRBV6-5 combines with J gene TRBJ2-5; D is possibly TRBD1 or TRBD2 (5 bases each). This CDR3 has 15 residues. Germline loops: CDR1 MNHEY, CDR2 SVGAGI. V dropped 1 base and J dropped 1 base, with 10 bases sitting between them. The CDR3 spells CASSYFPGTQETQYF. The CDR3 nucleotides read TGTGCCAGCAGTTACTTTCCGGGGACCCAAGAGACCCAGTACTTC.

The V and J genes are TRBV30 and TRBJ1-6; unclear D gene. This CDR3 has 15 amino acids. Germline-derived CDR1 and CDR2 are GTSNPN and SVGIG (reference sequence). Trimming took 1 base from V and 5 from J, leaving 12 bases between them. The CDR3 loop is CAWSGKGVNNSPLHF. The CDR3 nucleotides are TGTGCCTGGAGTGGGAAGGGAGTCAATAATTCACCCCTCCACTTT.

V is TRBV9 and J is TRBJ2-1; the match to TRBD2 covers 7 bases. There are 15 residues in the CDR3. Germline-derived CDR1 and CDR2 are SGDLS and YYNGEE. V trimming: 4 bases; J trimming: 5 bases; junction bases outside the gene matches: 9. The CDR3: CASSPAGTTNNEQFF. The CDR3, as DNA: TGTGCCAGCAGCCCCGCCGGGACTACCAACAATGAGCAGTTCTTC.

For the CDR3, the DNA is TGTGCCAGCAGTCGCAGCCCTATTTACGAGCAGTACTTC. Translation: CASSRSPIYEQYF. V usage is TRBV6-1 and J usage is TRBJ2-7; D not resolved. Trimming cost V 5 bases and J 4 bases, with 12 bases left between them. Looked up from germline, CDR1 is MNHNS and CDR2 is SASEGT. CDR3 length equals 13 residues.

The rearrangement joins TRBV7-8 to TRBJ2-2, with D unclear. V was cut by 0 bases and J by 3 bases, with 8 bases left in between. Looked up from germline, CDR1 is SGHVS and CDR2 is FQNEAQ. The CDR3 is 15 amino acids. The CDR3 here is CASSLARGDTGELFF. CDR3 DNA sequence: TGTGCCAGCAGCTTAGCGCGTGGGGACACCGGGGAGCTGTTTTTT. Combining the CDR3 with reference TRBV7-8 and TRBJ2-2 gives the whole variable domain GAGVSQSPRYKVAKRGQDVALRCDPISGHVSLFWYQQALGQGPEFLTYFQNEAQLDKSGLPSDRFFAERPEGSVSTLKIQRTQQEDSAVYLCASSLARGDTGELFFGEGSRLTVL.

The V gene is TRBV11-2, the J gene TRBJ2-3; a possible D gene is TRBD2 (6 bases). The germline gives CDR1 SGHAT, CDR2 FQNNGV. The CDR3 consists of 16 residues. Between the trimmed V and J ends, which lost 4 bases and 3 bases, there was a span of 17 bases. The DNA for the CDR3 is TGTGCCAGCAGCTCCTTTTGGGGGGTTGGGACAGATACGCAGTATTTT. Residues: CASSSFWGVGTDTQYF.

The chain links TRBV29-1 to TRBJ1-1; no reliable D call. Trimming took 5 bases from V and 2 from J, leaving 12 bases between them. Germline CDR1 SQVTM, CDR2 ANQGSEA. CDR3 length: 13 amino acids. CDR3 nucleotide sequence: TGCAGCGTTCAAGGTACTCTAAACACTGAAGCTTTCTTT. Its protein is CSVQGTLNTEAFF. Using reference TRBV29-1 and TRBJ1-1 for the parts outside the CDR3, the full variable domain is SAVISQKPSRDICQRGTSLTIQCQVDSQVTMMFWYRQQPGQSLTLIATANQGSEATYESGFVIDKFPISRPNLTFSTLTVSNMSPEDSSIYLCSVQGTLNTEAFFGQGTRLTVV.

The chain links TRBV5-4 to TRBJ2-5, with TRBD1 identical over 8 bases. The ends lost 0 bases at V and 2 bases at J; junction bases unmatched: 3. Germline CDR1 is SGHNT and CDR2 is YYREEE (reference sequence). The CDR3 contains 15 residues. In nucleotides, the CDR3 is TGTGCCAGCAGCTTGGTCCGGGACAGGCAAGAGACCCAGTACTTC. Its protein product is CASSLVRDRQETQYF.

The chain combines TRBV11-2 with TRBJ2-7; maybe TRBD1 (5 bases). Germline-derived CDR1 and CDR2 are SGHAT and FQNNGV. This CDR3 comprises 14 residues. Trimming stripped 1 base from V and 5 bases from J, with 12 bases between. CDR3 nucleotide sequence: TGTGCCAGCAGCTTAGGCAGGGTAAGCGACGAGCAGTACTTC. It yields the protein CASSLGRVSDEQYF. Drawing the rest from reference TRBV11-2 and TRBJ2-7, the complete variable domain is EAGVAQSPRYKIIEKRQSVAFWCNPISGHATLYWYQQILGQGPKLLIQFQNNGVVDDSQLPKDRFSAERLKGVDSTLKIQPAKLEDSAVYLCASSLGRVSDEQYFGPGTRLTVT.

The CDR3 reads CASSSPQREQYF. DNA of the CDR3: TGTGCCAGCAGTTCCCCTCAACGCGAGCAGTACTTC. The chain uses TRBV6-5 and TRBJ2-7; D remains unclear. Germline CDR1 reads MNHEY; CDR2 reads SVGAGI. The CDR3 runs 12 residues. Deletions cut 4 bases from V and 6 bases from J, with 10 bases between.

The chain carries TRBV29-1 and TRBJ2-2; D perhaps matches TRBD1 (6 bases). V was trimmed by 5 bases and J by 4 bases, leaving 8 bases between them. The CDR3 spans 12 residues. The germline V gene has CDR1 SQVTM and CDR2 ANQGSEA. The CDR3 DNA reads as TGCAGCGTTAAGGGGGTCACCGGGGAGCTGTTTTTT. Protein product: CSVKGVTGELFF.

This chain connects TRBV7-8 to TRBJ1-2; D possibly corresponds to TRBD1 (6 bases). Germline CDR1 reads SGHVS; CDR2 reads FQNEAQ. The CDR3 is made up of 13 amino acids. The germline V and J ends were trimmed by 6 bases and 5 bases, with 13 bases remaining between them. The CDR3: CASSYGTKYGYTF. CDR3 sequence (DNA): TGTGCCAGCAGTTACGGGACAAAATATGGCTACACCTTC.

This chain's CDR3 is CASSAIAGGTGELFF. CDR3 sequence (DNA): TGTGCCAGCAGTGCCATAGCGGGGGGGACCGGGGAGCTGTTTTTT. The chain is built from TRBV2 and TRBJ2-2, with 11 bases aligning to TRBD2. Germline V lookup: CDR1 SNHLY, CDR2 FYNNEI. J gave up 5 bases and V 4 bases, and 3 bases lay outside the gene matches. CDR3 size: 15 residues.

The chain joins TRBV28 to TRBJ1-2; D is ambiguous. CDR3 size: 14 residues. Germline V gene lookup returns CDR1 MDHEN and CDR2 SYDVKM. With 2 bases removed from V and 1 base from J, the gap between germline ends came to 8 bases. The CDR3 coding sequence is TGTGCCAGCAGTTTAACCTCTGTTAACTATGGCTACACCTTC. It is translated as CASSLTSVNYGYTF.